The present entry profiles one T cell receptor (beta chain) with its context. Its antigen is not identified. The data were taken from a study of vaccination effects on CD4 cells after COVID-19. This CDR3 is 16 amino acids long. The germline CDR1 and CDR2 sequences are MNHEY and SVGEGT. After removal of 0 bases from V and 4 bases from J, the junction contained 3 bases not matched to a gene. Antigen-specific CD4+ T cell clonotypes were called by their expansion after viral peptide-pool culture in ViraFEST. Cells that had been cultured for roughly ten days were the source of isolated CD4+ T cells. The table came from immunoSEQ multiplex PCR; TCRdb's copy has only in-frame clones and leaves some out. Among about 54,000 clones listed, around 80% were seen once.

The V and J genes are TRBV6-2 or TRBV6-3 and TRBJ2-1, with 10 bases that match TRBD2. The source material was CD4+ T cells from PBMCs cultured with HCoV-229E spike peptides, sampled before COVID-19 vaccination. This sequence was found in a human donor who received a COVID-19 vaccine. The CDR3 bases are TGTGCCAGCAGTTACTCGAGCGGGGGGGCGTACAATGAGCAGTTCTTC. Residues: CASSYSSGGAYNEQFF.